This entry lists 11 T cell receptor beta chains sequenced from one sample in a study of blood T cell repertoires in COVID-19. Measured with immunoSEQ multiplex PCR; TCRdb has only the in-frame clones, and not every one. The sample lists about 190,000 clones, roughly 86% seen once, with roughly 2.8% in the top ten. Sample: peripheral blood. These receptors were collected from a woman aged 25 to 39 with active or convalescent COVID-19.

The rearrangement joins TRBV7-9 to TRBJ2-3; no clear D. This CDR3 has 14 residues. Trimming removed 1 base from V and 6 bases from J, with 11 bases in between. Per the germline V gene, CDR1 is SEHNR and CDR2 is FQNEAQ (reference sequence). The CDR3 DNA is TGTGCCAGCAGCTTAGATGGCTCACCCGATACGCAGTATTTT. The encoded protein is CASSLDGSPDTQYF.

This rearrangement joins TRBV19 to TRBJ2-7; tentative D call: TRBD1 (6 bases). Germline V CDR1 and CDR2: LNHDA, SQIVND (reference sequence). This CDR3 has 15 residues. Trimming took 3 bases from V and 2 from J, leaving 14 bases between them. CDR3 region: CASSIGKQGTYEQYF. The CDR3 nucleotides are TGTGCCAGTAGTATCGGAAAACAGGGCACCTACGAGCAGTACTTC.

The CDR3 nucleotides are TGTGCCAGCAGCTTGGACAGCACTGAAGCTTTCTTT. Amino acid sequence: CASSLDSTEAFF. The rearrangement links TRBV5-4 to TRBJ1-1; D is ambiguous. The CDR3 sequence is 12 residues long. Germline lookup yields CDR1 SGHNT and CDR2 YYREEE (reference sequence). V was clipped by 0 bases and J by 4 bases, with 4 bases between them. The entire variable domain, with the rest obtained from reference TRBV5-4 and TRBJ1-1, is as follows: ETGVTQSPTHLIKTRGQQVTLRCSSQSGHNTVSWYQQALGQGPQFIFQYYREEENGRGNFPPRFSGLQFPNYSSELNVNALELDDSALYLCASSLDSTEAFFGQGTRLTVV.

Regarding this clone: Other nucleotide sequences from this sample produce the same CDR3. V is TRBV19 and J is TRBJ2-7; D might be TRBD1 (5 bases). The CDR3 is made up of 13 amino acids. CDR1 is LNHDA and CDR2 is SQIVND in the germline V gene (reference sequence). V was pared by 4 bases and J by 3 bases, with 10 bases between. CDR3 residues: CASSSDRGYEQYF. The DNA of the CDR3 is TGTGCCAGTAGTAGCGACAGAGGCTACGAGCAGTACTTC. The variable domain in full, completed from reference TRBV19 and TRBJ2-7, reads DGGITQSPKYLFRKEGQNVTLSCEQNLNHDAMYWYRQDPGQGLRLIYYSQIVNDFQKGDIAEGYSVSREKKESFPLTVTSAQKNPTAFYLCASSSDRGYEQYFGPGTRLTVT.

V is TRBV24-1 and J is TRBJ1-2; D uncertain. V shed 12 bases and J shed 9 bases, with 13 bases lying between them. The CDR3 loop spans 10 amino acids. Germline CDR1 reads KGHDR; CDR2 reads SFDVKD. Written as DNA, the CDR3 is TGTGCCCCCCTTAGTTGTAGCTACACCTTC. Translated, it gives CAPLSCSYTF.

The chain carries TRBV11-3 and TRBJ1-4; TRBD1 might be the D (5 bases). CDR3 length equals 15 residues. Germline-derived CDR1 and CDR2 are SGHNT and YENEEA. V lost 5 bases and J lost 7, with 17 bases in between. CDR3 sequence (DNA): TGTGCCAGCAGCCCCGGCCAGGGAAACCGTGAAAAACTGTTTTTT. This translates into CASSPGQGNREKLFF.

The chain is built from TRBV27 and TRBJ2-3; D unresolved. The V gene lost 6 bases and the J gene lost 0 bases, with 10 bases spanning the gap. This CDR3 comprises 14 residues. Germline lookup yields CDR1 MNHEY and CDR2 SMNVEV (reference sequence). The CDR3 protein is CASSPSTSTDTQYF. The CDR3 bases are TGTGCCAGCAGCCCCTCAACTAGCACAGATACGCAGTATTTT.

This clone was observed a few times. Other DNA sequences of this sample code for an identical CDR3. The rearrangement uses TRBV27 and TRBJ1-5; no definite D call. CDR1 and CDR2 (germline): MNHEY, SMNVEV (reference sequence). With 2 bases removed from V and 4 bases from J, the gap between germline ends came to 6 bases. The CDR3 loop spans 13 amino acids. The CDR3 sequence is CASSLLGNQPQHF. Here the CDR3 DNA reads TGTGCCAGCAGTTTACTCGGTAATCAGCCCCAGCATTTT.

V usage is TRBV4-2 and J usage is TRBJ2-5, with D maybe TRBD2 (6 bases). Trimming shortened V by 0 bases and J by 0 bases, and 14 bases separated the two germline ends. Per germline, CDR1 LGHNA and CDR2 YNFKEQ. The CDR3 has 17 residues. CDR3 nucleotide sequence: TGTGCCAGCAGCCAAGAGGAACCCCTAGCGAACCAAGAGACCCAGTACTTC. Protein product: CASSQEEPLANQETQYF.

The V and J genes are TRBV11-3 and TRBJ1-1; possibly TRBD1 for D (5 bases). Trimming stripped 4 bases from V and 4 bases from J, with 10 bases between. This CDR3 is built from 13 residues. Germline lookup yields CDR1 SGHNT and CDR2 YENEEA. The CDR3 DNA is TGTGCCAGCAGCTCGGGGGTGGGCACTGAAGCTTTCTTT. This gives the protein CASSSGVGTEAFF.

The CDR3 loop reads CASRRKRGIKTDTQYF. The CDR3 bases are TGTGCCAGCAGGAGGAAGCGGGGGATAAAAACAGATACGCAGTATTTT. The rearrangement joins TRBV27 to TRBJ2-3, with 8 nucleotides matching TRBD2. The CDR3 contains 16 residues. V lost 6 bases, J lost 3 bases, and 11 bases stayed unmatched. Per the germline V gene, CDR1 is MNHEY and CDR2 is SMNVEV (reference sequence).